The TCR beta chain described here comes from a study of T cells in Graves' hyperthyroidism and ophthalmopathy. Findings of the study overall: Patients with ophthalmopathy were separated from those with stable hyperthyroidism by a 13 V-J model.

CDR3 length equals 15 residues. Trimming cost V 0 bases and J 6 bases, with 11 bases left between them. Looked up from germline, CDR1 is MNHEY and CDR2 is SVGEGT. Newly diagnosed hyperthyroidism, duration under 2 months, in patients aged 18 to 65. Together with thyroid ultrasound, orbital computed tomography, serum thyroxine and TRAb, clinical symptoms were used for diagnoses. This clonotype has ten or more counts. What it recognizes is unknown. RNA transcripts were the template for amplifying TCR beta CDR3 regions. HTBI primers were used for first-round RT-PCR of the TCR CDR3. A single record per CDR3 protein comes from TCRdb applying MiXCR to the multiplex PCR reads. The sample records 650,000 to 700,000 distinct CDR3 sequences, around 15% being singletons.

The clonotype originates from a man aged 45-65 years with Graves' hyperthyroidism. The chain links TRBV6-2 or TRBV6-3 to TRBJ2-2, with a possible D match to TRBD2 (5 bases). The sample consisted of blood. The CDR3 nucleotides read TGTGCCAGCAGTTACTCGGGGTTCGGGGCCGGGGAGCTGTTTTTT. It encodes CASSYSGFGAGELFF.